This is a list of T cell receptor beta chains from one sample in a study of T cell repertoires in cytomegalovirus infection. MiXCR was run by TCRdb on the reads, yielding one entry per CDR3 protein. The repertoire holds around 450,000 distinct CDR3 sequences, with approximately 10% as singletons. Sequencing was performed on PBMCs. These receptors were collected from a human donor in good health (CMV status not recorded). Some clones in this sample may be carry-over from other donors' samples. The CDR3 runs from the conserved cysteine through the conserved F or W. D genes are given only for firm matches. Not every row has a clone size; where given, it reads once, few, many or a size class.

>-|TRBJ1-2|few|TRBV20-1
TGCAGTGCTAGTGAATTGGGGGGCGTCCATGGCTACACCTTC
CSASELGGVHGYTF
>-|TRBJ2-1|-|TRBV24-1
TGTGCCACCAGTGATCCCGGGGACCGCCACAATGAGCAGTTCTTC
CATSDPGDRHNEQFF
>-|TRBJ2-7|many|TRBV5-6
TGTGCCAGCAGCTTGGAAGTGGAGCAGTACTTC
CASSLEVEQYF
>-|TRBJ1-2|-|TRBV4-1
TGCGCCAGCAGCCAACTGACGAATGGCTACGCCTTC
CASSQLTNGYAF
>-|TRBJ1-1|few|TRBV2
TGTGCCAGCAGTGCTGCAGCCCTTCAGAACACTGAAGCTTTCTTT
CASSAAALQNTEAFF
>-|TRBJ1-6|many|TRBV12-3/TRBV12-4
TGTGCCAGCAGTTTTGCCGGCCTGGGCTCACCCCTCCACTTT
CASSFAGLGSPLHF
>-|TRBJ1-2|-|TRBV2
TGTGCCAGCAGTAGGGACGGGGCGGCTAACTATGGCTACACCTTC
CASSRDGAANYGYTF
>-|TRBJ2-1|few|TRBV5-6
TGTGCCAGCAGCCGACTCGGTCGGAACAATGAGCAGTTCTTC
CASSRLGRNNEQFF
>-|TRBJ2-2|-|TRBV2
TGTGCCAGCAGTGGAAGGAGCTCGAACACCGGGGAGCTGTTTTTT
CASSGRSSNTGELFF
>TRBD1|TRBJ1-1|many|TRBV2
TGTGCCAGCAACCCGGACAGGGCGGGAAGTAGTGAAGCTTTCTTT
CASNPDRAGSSEAFF
>TRBD1|TRBJ1-5|few|TRBV20-1
TGCAGTGCGAGTGGGGACAGGGGATATAGCAATCAGCCCCAGCATTTT
CSASGDRGYSNQPQHF
>-|TRBJ2-1|-|TRBV5-5
TGTGCCAGCAGCAGGGAGGGAGGGGTCGGGGGCGGTGAGCAGTTCTTC
CASSREGGVGGGEQFF
>TRBD2|TRBJ2-1|many|TRBV7-2
TGTGCCAGCAGACCCACTAGCGGGAGGTACAATGAGCAGTTCTTC
CASRPTSGRYNEQFF
>-|TRBJ2-2|-|TRBV5-1
TGCGCCAGCAGCCCAGGTGGAAGTATTACCGGGGAGCTGTTTTTT
CASSPGGSITGELFF
>-|TRBJ2-2|many|TRBV7-2
TGTGCCAGCAGGCAGGGTTCCGGGGAGCTGTTTTTT
CASRQGSGELFF
>-|TRBJ2-7|few|TRBV29-1
TGCAGCGTGGGAGCGAGACTTAATTACGAGCAGTACTTC
CSVGARLNYEQYF
>-|TRBJ1-4|many|TRBV27
TGTGCCAGCAGTACCCGAATCGGGGCAACTAATGAAAAACTGTTTTTT
CASSTRIGATNEKLFF
>TRBD1|TRBJ1-5|-|TRBV24-1
TGTGCCACCAGTGAGACAGGGGAGAGGGATCAGCCCCAGCATTTT
CATSETGERDQPQHF
>TRBD1|TRBJ1-6|many|TRBV5-5
TGTGCCAGCAGCTTGGCGGCGCAGGGGGCAATGTCCTATAATTCACCCCTCCACTTT
CASSLAAQGAMSYNSPLHF
>-|TRBJ2-2|few|TRBV2
TGTGCCAGCAGTCCCCGGGCTAGGGCCGGGGAGCTGTTTTTT
CASSPRARAGELFF
>TRBD1|TRBJ1-2|many|TRBV15
TGTGCCACCAGCAGAGATTGGGCAGGGACAGACTATGGCTACACCTTC
CATSRDWAGTDYGYTF
>TRBD1|TRBJ2-1|few|TRBV3-1
TGTGCCAGCAGCCCAAACCCCGGACAGGGGAAGTTAGGGTTTTATGAGCAGTTCTTC
CASSPNPGQGKLGFYEQFF
>-|TRBJ1-5|many|TRBV4-2
TGTGCCAGCAGCCAAGAGGAAGGGGCGAATCGGGGCAATCAGCCCCAGCATTTT
CASSQEEGANRGNQPQHF
>-|TRBJ2-2|many|TRBV7-3
TGTGCCAGCAGCTTGGGTCGGGACACCGGGGAGCTGTTTTTT
CASSLGRDTGELFF
>-|TRBJ2-3|many|TRBV12-3/TRBV12-4
TGTGCCAGCAGTTCCCTTGAGCCAGATACGCAGTATTTT
CASSSLEPDTQYF
>TRBD2|TRBJ2-5|few|TRBV3-1
TGTGCCAGCAGCCCCCGAGCGGGGGGTGTACAAGAGACCCAGTACTTC
CASSPRAGGVQETQYF
>-|TRBJ1-2|many|TRBV18
TGTGCCAGCTCACCGGGAGAGAGCTATGGCTACACCTTC
CASSPGESYGYTF
>TRBD2|TRBJ2-1|few|TRBV29-1
TGCAGCGTTCTCGGGAGGTTCGATGAGCAGTTCTTC
CSVLGRFDEQFF
>TRBD2|TRBJ2-5|many|TRBV27
TGTGCCAGCAAGGAGGGTAGCGGGGGGCGGTGGGAGACCCAGTACTTC
CASKEGSGGRWETQYF
>-|TRBJ1-6|many|TRBV5-6
TGTGCCAGCAGCGGGGATTCACCCCTCCACTTT
CASSGDSPLHF
>-|TRBJ1-1|many|TRBV29-1
TGCAGTACATTCAGCGGGAACACTGAAGCTTTCTTT
CSTFSGNTEAFF
>-|TRBJ2-5|many|TRBV11-1
TGTGCCAGCAGCTTAAACCGGATGGCCCAAGAGACCCAGTACTTC
CASSLNRMAQETQYF
>TRBD1|TRBJ1-2|many|TRBV27
TGTGCCAGCAGAAACGAGGGACAGGGGGAAACTGGCTACACCTTC
CASRNEGQGETGYTF
>TRBD1|TRBJ1-2|-|TRBV20-1
TGCAGTGCTAGAGATACCAGGGGGGGCTACACCTTC
CSARDTRGGYTF
>-|TRBJ2-6|few|TRBV20-1
TGCAGTGCAGGGGCCCCACCCAGCTCTGGGGCCAACGTCCTGACTTTC
CSAGAPPSSGANVLTF
>-|TRBJ2-4|many|TRBV28
TGTGCCAGCAGTTTAGACCCTTTCGGGAGAGCCAAAAACATTCAGTACTTC
CASSLDPFGRAKNIQYF
>TRBD1|TRBJ2-1|many|TRBV28
TGTGCCAGCAGTAGAGTGGGCACAGGGGGGCCCCCCTACAATGAGCAGTTCTTC
CASSRVGTGGPPYNEQFF
>TRBD2|TRBJ2-5|many|TRBV7-7
TGTGCTAGCAGCTTAGTAGGGCCACAGCGGGGGGTCGGGGAGACCCAGTACTTC
CASSLVGPQRGVGETQYF
>TRBD1|TRBJ1-1|many|TRBV30
TGTGCCAGTCGACAGGGTAACATGAACACTGAAGCTTTCTTT
CASRQGNMNTEAFF
>TRBD1|TRBJ1-5|many|TRBV4-1
TGCGCCAGCAGCCTTTCTGGACAGGGAGAACAGCCCCAGCATTTT
CASSLSGQGEQPQHF
>TRBD1|TRBJ2-2|few|TRBV28
TGTGCCAGCAGTTCAGGGGGTCACACCGGGGAGCTGTTTTTT
CASSSGGHTGELFF
>-|TRBJ1-1|many|TRBV12-3/TRBV12-4
TGTGCCAGCAGTCCCCGAGTGGGGGGGAACACTGAAGCTTTCTTT
CASSPRVGGNTEAFF
>-|TRBJ2-7|many|TRBV5-4
TGTGCCAGCAGCAACCTAGAGGGCCCTCTTTACGAGCAGTACTTC
CASSNLEGPLYEQYF
>-|TRBJ2-2|many|TRBV11-2
TGTGCCAGCAGCTTAGAACTCCTCTACACCGGGGAGCTGTTTTTT
CASSLELLYTGELFF
>TRBD1|TRBJ1-2|-|TRBV29-1
TGCAGCGTTGGGACAGGGTTGAACTATGGCTACACCTTC
CSVGTGLNYGYTF
>-|TRBJ1-1|many|TRBV6-1
TGTGCCAGCAGTCAGCCTACAGGGTGGGACACTGAAGCTTTCTTT
CASSQPTGWDTEAFF
>-|TRBJ1-3|many|TRBV11-3
TGTGCCAGCAGCTTAGTAGCCCTCTCTGGAAACACCATATATTTT
CASSLVALSGNTIYF
>-|TRBJ2-7|few|TRBV19
TGTGCCAGTAGTGGGCCTGGGGTGTACGAGCAGTACTTC
CASSGPGVYEQYF
>-|TRBJ1-5|few|TRBV10-2
TGCGCCAGCAGTGAGGCTAGACGTCAGCCCCAGCATTTT
CASSEARRQPQHF
>-|TRBJ2-7|many|TRBV5-1
TGCGCCAGCAGCCGAGAAGGGGTTTCCTACGAGCAGTACTTC
CASSREGVSYEQYF
>-|TRBJ1-2|-|TRBV3-1
TGTGCCAGCAGATCAGGGAGCGGCTACACCTTC
CASRSGSGYTF
>-|TRBJ2-1|-|TRBV14
TGTGCCAGCAGCCAATATTCAGTTTTAGGTGAGCAGTTCTTC
CASSQYSVLGEQFF
>-|TRBJ1-6|-|TRBV20-1
TGCAGTGCTAGAGAGGAAGAGAATTCACCCCTCCACTTT
CSAREEENSPLHF
>TRBD2|TRBJ2-2|many|TRBV5-1
TGCGCCAGCAGCTTGGGGTACACTAGCGCCAACACCGGGGAGCTGTTTTTT
CASSLGYTSANTGELFF
>TRBD1|TRBJ1-5|-|TRBV6-1
TGTGCCAGCAGTGAAAATAGGGGACAGACTAGCAATCAGCCCCAGCATTTT
CASSENRGQTSNQPQHF
>-|TRBJ2-3|-|TRBV20-1
TGCAGTGCTAGACTCTCCATAGGCAGGTCTAGCACAGATACGCAGTATTTT
CSARLSIGRSSTDTQYF
>-|TRBJ2-5|many|TRBV6-5
TGTGCCAGCAGTTACTCCCCGACAGGCAGAGAGACCCAGTACTTC
CASSYSPTGRETQYF
>-|TRBJ2-7|few|TRBV2
TGTGCCAGCAGTCACCCCTCCAGGCCGGACAGAGACCCCTACGAGCAGTACTTC
CASSHPSRPDRDPYEQYF
>TRBD2|TRBJ2-2|many|TRBV5-1
TGCGCCAGCAGTGGTAGCGGGAATAATGCCGGGGAGCTGTTTTTT
CASSGSGNNAGELFF
>-|TRBJ2-5|many|TRBV23-1
TGCGCCAGCAGACCCACACCAGGGATTCAAGAGACCCAGTACTTC
CASRPTPGIQETQYF